Reported below is one T cell receptor beta chain. Its antigen remains undetermined. Qualities for individual bases were not recorded, and no much larger clone is one base off. The data are from a study of blood T cell repertoires in COVID-19 (dated by TCRdb to 2020 to 2021). Concerning the study at large: Samples from collaborators originated in the United States, Italy and Spain and spanned both the acute and convalescent phases of COVID-19. The prospective study material was composed of cDNA or gDNA derived from T cells, B-cell-depleted T cells, or PBMCs. The dataset comprised deeply sampled blood TCRbeta repertoires from subjects exposed to, actively infected with, or recovered from COVID-19. The repertoires were released in a freely available public database meant as a resource for research on the immune response to SARS-CoV-2. Samples came from the ongoing ImmuneRACE study (first 160 participants) plus 1,254 subjects from 6 global collaborators. Nearly every sample came with metadata listing a de-identified subject ID, COVID-19 status, age in years and sex. Where available, HLA class I and class II types were taken from metadata supplied by the sample provider and were not determined by assay-based typing.

TCRbeta CDR3 regions were amplified from genomic DNA by means of the immunoSEQ Assay, a bias-controlled multiplex PCR. In the source study's methods: The number of nucleated cells in each sample was estimated from the amplification of reference gene primers within the assay. To quantify the absolute abundance of each unique TCRbeta CDR3 rearrangement, sequence reads were collapsed and filtered. For each sample, productive Simpson clonality was calculated by taking the square root of Simpson's diversity index across productive rearrangements. Imported from immuneACCESS, the table was reduced by TCRdb to in-frame sequences with V and J called. These copies leave out some clones; in studies compared against another copy, an unresolved V gene accounts for under half, and the cause of the remainder is not known. Clonal size and the V and J genes are those of that table, whereas D and trimming came from the DNA. In this sample the table shows a few hundred thousand clones, approximately 88% of which occur a single time. The top ten constitute roughly 6.9% of the sample.

Overall study results and their limits: How much clinical and demographic metadata was included differed by source and by participant, and the metadata was provided uncurated.

Samples from volunteer blood donors who had recovered from COVID-19 were contributed by a second Seattle source. The collaborating institutions used their own protocols to collect whole blood in K2EDTA tubes. For TCRbeta analysis, collaborators shipped samples as frozen whole blood, isolated PBMCs, or DNA extracted from either of those sample types. The CDR3 runs 18 amino acids, cysteine and phenylalanine included. The sequence is cut down to CDR3 DNA, 54 bases in frame from base 1. The V end loses 2 bases and the J end loses 2 bases, and a stretch of 21 bases separates them. In the germline V gene, CDR1 corresponds to MDHEN and CDR2 to SYDVKM.

The receptor was isolated from a woman aged 25 to 39 who had recovered from COVID-19. Material for sequencing was peripheral blood. The V and J segments used are TRBV28 and TRBJ1-2; matching of 6 bases hints at TRBD1 as the D gene. This receptor carries the CDR3 CASSLLRRGLRYNYGYTF. The nucleotide sequence reads TGTGCCAGCAGTTTACTTCGCAGGGGATTACGGTACAACTATGGCTACACCTTC.